The sequence of this TCR beta chain was determined in a study of blood T cells in healthy people across ages. The second PCR ran roughly 6 to 11 cycles with a sample-barcoded 5' primer and J-beta primers. TCRdb recomputed calls from the 5' RACE reads with MiXCR, one row per CDR3 protein. The data show approximately 760,000 distinct CDR3 sequences, more than 20% seen once. The CDR3 covers 17 residues. CDR1 and CDR2 from the germline V gene are ENHRY and SYGVKD. Study-wide points: Per million T cells, TCR beta diversity dropped about linearly as age rose. Investigators viewed diversity estimates from one million T cells as underestimates, the study reported.

Concerning this clonotype itself: Antigen: not known.

The same sample was also studied in work on T cells of mothers and their children.

Sequenced input: blood. The V call is TRBV10-3, the J call TRBJ2-1, with 10 nucleotides matching TRBD2. Gene TRBJ2-7 matches the end of the DNA better, so the J call may be wrong. The source is a boy aged 10-17 years in good health. This CDR3 reads CAISELDSGRMRYEQYF. CDR3 nucleotides: TGTGCCATCAGTGAGTTGGATAGCGGGAGGATGAGGTACGAGCAGTACTTC.